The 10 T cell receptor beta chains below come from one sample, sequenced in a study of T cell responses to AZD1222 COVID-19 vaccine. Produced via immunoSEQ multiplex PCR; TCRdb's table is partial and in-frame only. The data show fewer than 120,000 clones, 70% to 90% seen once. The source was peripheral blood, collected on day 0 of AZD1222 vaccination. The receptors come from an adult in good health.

CDR3 loop: CASSPGRTSGSPPETQYF. DNA for the CDR3: TGTGCCAGCAGTCCGGGTAGGACTAGCGGGAGTCCTCCGGAGACCCAGTACTTC. The chain has TRBV28 and TRBJ2-5; 13 nucleotides match TRBD2. V lost 5 bases and J lost 5; bases outside the gene matches: 14. The germline V gene encodes CDR1 MDHEN and CDR2 SYDVKM. This CDR3 has 18 amino acids.

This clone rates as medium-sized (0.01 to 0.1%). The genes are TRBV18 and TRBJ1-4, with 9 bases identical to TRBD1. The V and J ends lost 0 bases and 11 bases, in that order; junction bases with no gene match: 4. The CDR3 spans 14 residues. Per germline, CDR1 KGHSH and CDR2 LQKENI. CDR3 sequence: CASSPPQGAEKLFF. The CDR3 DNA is TGTGCCAGCTCACCACCACAGGGGGCCGAGAAACTGTTTTTT.

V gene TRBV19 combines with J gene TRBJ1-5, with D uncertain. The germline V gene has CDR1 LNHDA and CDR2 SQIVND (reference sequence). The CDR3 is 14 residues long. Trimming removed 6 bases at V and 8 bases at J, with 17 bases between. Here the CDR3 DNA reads TGTGCCAGTAGACAAGAAGGGTTTAAGGAGCCCCAGCATTTT. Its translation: CASRQEGFKEPQHF.

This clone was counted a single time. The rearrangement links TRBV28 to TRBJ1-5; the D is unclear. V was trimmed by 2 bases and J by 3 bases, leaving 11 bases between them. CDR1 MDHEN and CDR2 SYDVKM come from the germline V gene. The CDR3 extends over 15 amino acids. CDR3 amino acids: CASSLRAGNNQPQHF. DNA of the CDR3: TGTGCCAGCAGTTTAAGAGCAGGAAACAATCAGCCCCAGCATTTT.

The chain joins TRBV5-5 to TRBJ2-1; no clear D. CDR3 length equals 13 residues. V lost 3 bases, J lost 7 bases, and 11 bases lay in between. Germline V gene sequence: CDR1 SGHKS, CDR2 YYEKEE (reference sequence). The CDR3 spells CASSSDLRNEQFF. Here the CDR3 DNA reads TGTGCCAGCAGCTCGGACCTAAGGAATGAGCAGTTCTTC.

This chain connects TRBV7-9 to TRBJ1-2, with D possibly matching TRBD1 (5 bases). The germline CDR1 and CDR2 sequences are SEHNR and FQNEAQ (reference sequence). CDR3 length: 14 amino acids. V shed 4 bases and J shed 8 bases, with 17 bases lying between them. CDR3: CASSYGGLGYGYTF. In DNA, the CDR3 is TGTGCCAGCAGCTATGGGGGTCTGGGGTACGGCTACACCTTC.

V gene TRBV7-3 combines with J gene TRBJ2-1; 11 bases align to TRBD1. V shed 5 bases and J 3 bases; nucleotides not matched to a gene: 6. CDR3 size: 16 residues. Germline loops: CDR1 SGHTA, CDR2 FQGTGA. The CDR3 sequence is CASSPSGTGGYNEQFF. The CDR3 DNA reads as TGTGCCAGCAGCCCAAGCGGGACAGGGGGCTACAATGAGCAGTTCTTC.

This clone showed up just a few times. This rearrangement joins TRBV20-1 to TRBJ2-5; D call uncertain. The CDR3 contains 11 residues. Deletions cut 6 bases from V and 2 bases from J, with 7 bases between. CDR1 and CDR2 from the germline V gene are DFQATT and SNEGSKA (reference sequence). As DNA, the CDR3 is TGCAGTGCCGTCTTGCAAGAGACCCAGTACTTC. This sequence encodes CSAVLQETQYF.

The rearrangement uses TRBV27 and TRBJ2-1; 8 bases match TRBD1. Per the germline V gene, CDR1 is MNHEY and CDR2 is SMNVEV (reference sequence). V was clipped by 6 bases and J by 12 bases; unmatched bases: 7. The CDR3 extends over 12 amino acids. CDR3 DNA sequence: TGTGCCAGCAGCCGTGGACAGGGCAGGCAGTTCTTC. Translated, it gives CASSRGQGRQFF.

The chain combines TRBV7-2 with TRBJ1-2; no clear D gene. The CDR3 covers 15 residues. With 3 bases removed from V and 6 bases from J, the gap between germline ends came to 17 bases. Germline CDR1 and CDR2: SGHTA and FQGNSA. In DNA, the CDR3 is TGTGCCAGCAGCTTGTTGGGCACGACTCAGGATGGCTACACCTTC. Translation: CASSLLGTTQDGYTF.